The sequence of this T cell receptor beta chain was determined in a study of cytomegalovirus exposure and HLA in healthy donors. General study results and limits: Three chains linked to CMV were shown in vitro to be specific for CMV antigens. TRBV6-2, TRBV6-3 and some other V segments were excluded as indistinguishable. The HLA-A and HLA-B alleles of most subjects were reportedly predicted accurately from TCR beta sequences.

This clone was found once. What it recognizes is unknown. The junction had 9 bases not matched to a gene; V was cut back by 4 bases and J by 5 bases. This CDR3 comprises 15 residues. CDR1 is MNHEY and CDR2 is SVGAGI in the germline V gene. The primer mix had 60 Vbeta and 13 Jbeta primers. The repertoire was sequenced with immunoSEQ multiplex PCR; TCRdb's copy has only in-frame clones and lacks some. The sample includes 210,000 or so clones, about 80% of them seen just once. The rearrangement joins TRBV6-5 to TRBJ2-5; TRBD2 matches 8 bases. What was sequenced was PBMCs. The source is a woman in her sixties in good health and CMV-seropositive. This CDR3 is CASSSRGSGAETQYF. The CDR3 coding sequence is TGTGCCAGCAGTTCCCGTGGTAGCGGGGCGGAGACCCAGTACTTC.